These 23 T cell receptor beta chains came from one sample sequenced in a study of T cells in localized non-small cell lung cancer. Clones were sequenced by immunoSEQ multiplex PCR, and TCRdb holds only the in-frame ones, with some missing. The table shows about 70,000 clones, with roughly nine tenths occurring only once. The sample consisted of peripheral blood, taken before any cancer treatment. The origin of the receptors is a male donor aged 60 or over with stage III squamous cell lung carcinoma.

The chain recombines TRBV4-2 with TRBJ1-4; 9 nucleotides line up with TRBD1. In germline, CDR1 is LGHNA, CDR2 YNFKEQ. The V gene end was trimmed by 2 bases and the J gene end by 3 bases; junction bases not matched to a gene: 4. The CDR3 is 16 amino acids. CDR3 bases: TGTGCCAGCAGCCAATCCCGGACAGGGGCTAATGAAAAACTGTTTTTT. This sequence encodes CASSQSRTGANEKLFF.

This chain joins TRBV5-1 and TRBJ2-5; TRBD2 matches 7 bases. CDR3 length: 15 amino acids. After removal of 0 bases from V and 4 bases from J, the junction contained 6 bases not matched to a gene. Germline V gene lookup returns CDR1 SGHRS and CDR2 YFSETQ. CDR3 loop: CASSLGWSGAETQYF. The CDR3, as DNA: TGCGCCAGCAGCTTGGGGTGGAGCGGGGCAGAGACCCAGTACTTC.

This sequence joins TRBV4-1 and TRBJ2-1; D gene unclear. V was clipped by 1 base and J by 1 base, with 8 bases between them. The CDR3 is 15 amino acids. Germline lookup yields CDR1 MGHRA and CDR2 YSYEKL. CDR3 in amino acids: CASSQGLDSYNEQFF. DNA for the CDR3: TGCGCCAGCAGCCAAGGTCTAGATTCCTACAATGAGCAGTTCTTC.

The chain combines TRBV11-2 with TRBJ1-1; D perhaps matches TRBD1 (5 bases). The CDR3 runs to 14 residues. Trimming took off 0 bases at V and 5 bases at J, with 10 bases between the two ends. Germline CDR1 SGHAT, CDR2 FQNNGV. The CDR3 spells CASSLEGGWTEAFF. The CDR3 DNA follows: TGTGCCAGCAGCTTAGAGGGGGGGTGGACTGAAGCTTTCTTT.

This clone appeared once. The J gene is TRBJ1-2, the V gene TRBV27; 11 bases are a match to TRBD1. The length of the CDR3 is 17 residues. Germline V gene lookup returns CDR1 MNHEY and CDR2 SMNVEV (reference sequence). The junction had 12 bases not matched to a gene; V was cut back by 1 base and J by 8 bases. CDR3 coding DNA: TGTGCCAGCAGTTTATGGGCCGGGACAGGGGGAAAGGAGGGCTACACCTTC. Its translation is CASSLWAGTGGKEGYTF.

V usage is TRBV5-6 and J usage is TRBJ2-3; D perhaps matches TRBD1 (6 bases). V dropped 4 bases and J dropped 2 bases, with 11 bases sitting between them. The CDR3 has 14 residues. From germline, CDR1 is SGHDT and CDR2 YYEEEE. CDR3 in amino acids: CASSPDRNTDTQYF. The CDR3 DNA is TGTGCCAGCAGCCCGGACAGAAACACAGATACGCAGTATTTT.

This chain joins TRBV19 and TRBJ2-2; the D gene is possibly TRBD2 (5 bases). This CDR3 comprises 16 residues. V was cut by 2 bases and J by 3 bases, with 13 bases left in between. Germline-derived CDR1 and CDR2 are LNHDA and SQIVND (reference sequence). The CDR3 bases are TGTGCCAGTAGTATAATGGGAGCGGTGGACACCGGGGAGCTGTTTTTT. This sequence encodes CASSIMGAVDTGELFF.

V and J are TRBV7-2 and TRBJ1-2, with a possible D match to TRBD1 (6 bases). Trimming shortened V by 2 bases and J by 2 bases, and 9 bases separated the two germline ends. Germline V gene sequence: CDR1 SGHTA, CDR2 FQGNSA. CDR3 length: 14 residues. Here the CDR3 reads CASSLRQGNYGYTF. CDR3 bases: TGTGCCAGCAGCTTACGGCAGGGGAACTATGGCTACACCTTC.

The V gene is TRBV29-1, the J gene TRBJ2-2; possibly TRBD1 for D (6 bases). Germline CDR1 reads SQVTM; CDR2 reads ANQGSEA. V was cut by 5 bases and J by 4 bases, with 14 bases left in between. This CDR3 has 14 amino acids. Here the CDR3 reads CSVWLGGSTGELFF. DNA of the CDR3: TGCAGCGTTTGGTTAGGGGGAAGCACCGGGGAGCTGTTTTTT.

The gene calls are TRBV2 and TRBJ1-2; perhaps TRBD1 as D (6 bases). Germline V lookup: CDR1 SNHLY, CDR2 FYNNEI. V lost 6 bases to trimming and J lost 6 bases, with 17 bases between them. This CDR3 spans 14 amino acids. The CDR3 loop reads CASRARGAFHGYTF. The CDR3 nucleotides are TGTGCCAGCAGAGCCAGGGGAGCCTTCCATGGCTACACCTTC.

Only a few counts were recorded for this clone. Other DNA sequences in this specimen translate into the identical CDR3. The V call is TRBV5-6, the J call TRBJ1-2; 7 positions match TRBD1. The V segment lost 4 bases and the J segment 6 bases; nucleotides outside the gene matches: 9. CDR1 is SGHDT, CDR2 YYEEEE, per germline. The CDR3 is made up of 14 amino acids. CDR3 DNA: TGTGCCAGCAGCCGCGTCGACAGGGTAGATGGCTACACCTTC. This translates into CASSRVDRVDGYTF.

V gene TRBV18 combines with J gene TRBJ2-5; D is undetermined. The CDR3 consists of 10 residues. Between the trimmed V and J ends, which lost 4 bases and 5 bases, there was a span of 2 bases. The V gene's germline CDR1 is KGHSH and CDR2 LQKENI. CDR3 amino acids: CASSRETQYF. CDR3 bases: TGTGCCAGCTCACGGGAGACCCAGTACTTC.

The J gene is TRBJ1-1, the V gene TRBV28; tentatively, D is TRBD1 (5 bases). Germline V gives CDR1 MDHEN, CDR2 SYDVKM. The germline V and J ends were trimmed by 5 bases and 2 bases, with 15 bases remaining between them. CDR3 length equals 15 residues. The CDR3 region has the DNA TGTGCCAGCAGTCTCACACAGGTGGTAAACACTGAAGCTTTCTTT. The encoded protein is CASSLTQVVNTEAFF.

This chain links TRBV9 with TRBJ2-4; D might be TRBD1 (6 bases). The CDR3 is 15 residues long. V dropped 4 bases and J dropped 8 bases, with 19 bases sitting between them. The germline V gene has CDR1 SGDLS and CDR2 YYNGEE. This chain's CDR3 is CASSPRGTLGYIQYF. CDR3 nucleotides: TGTGCCAGCAGCCCCAGGGGAACTCTGGGATACATTCAGTACTTC.

The chain links TRBV18 to TRBJ1-4; 7 nucleotides agree with TRBD1. V was pared by 6 bases and J by 7 bases, with 11 bases of the junction left unmatched. Germline-derived CDR1 and CDR2 are KGHSH and LQKENI. The CDR3 length is 15 residues. For the CDR3, the DNA is TGTGCCAGCTCTCGAGAGAGGGGGCTGGGTGAAAAACTGTTTTTT. It translates to CASSRERGLGEKLFF.

The rearrangement uses TRBV7-2 and TRBJ2-7; 10 positions match TRBD2. The CDR3 has 15 amino acids. Unmatched junction bases numbered 5, after V lost 5 bases and J lost 1 base. CDR1 is SGHTA, CDR2 FQGNSA, per germline. Written as DNA, the CDR3 is TGTGCCAGCAGCACCGGACTAGCGGATTCCTACGAGCAGTACTTC. Encoded protein: CASSTGLADSYEQYF.

V is TRBV6-1 and J is TRBJ2-2; D uncertain. Trimming stripped 7 bases from V and 2 bases from J, with 11 bases between. The CDR3 extends over 14 amino acids. Germline CDR1 and CDR2: MNHNS and SASEGT. The CDR3, as DNA: TGTGCCAGCACCCGGACGGAAAACACCGGGGAGCTGTTTTTT. It is translated as CASTRTENTGELFF.

V usage is TRBV5-4 and J usage is TRBJ1-4; 7 bases are a match to TRBD1. CDR3 length equals 13 residues. Trimming at V came to 4 bases and at J to 8 bases, leaving 5 bases not matched to a gene. Germline CDR1 SGHNT, CDR2 YYREEE (reference sequence). CDR3 DNA sequence: TGTGCCAGCAGCAGGGACAGAGGGGAAAAACTGTTTTTT. It codes for CASSRDRGEKLFF. Using reference TRBV5-4 and TRBJ1-4 for the parts outside the CDR3, the full variable domain is ETGVTQSPTHLIKTRGQQVTLRCSSQSGHNTVSWYQQALGQGPQFIFQYYREEENGRGNFPPRFSGLQFPNYSSELNVNALELDDSALYLCASSRDRGEKLFFGSGTQLSVL.

The chain employs TRBV11-2 and TRBJ1-3; TRBD1 might be the D (6 bases). The CDR3 is 14 amino acids. V lost 1 base and J 2 bases, leaving 6 bases between the germline ends. CDR1 is SGHAT, CDR2 FQNNGV, per germline. The CDR3 here is CASSLGTAGNTIYF. DNA for the CDR3: TGTGCCAGCAGCTTAGGGACAGCTGGAAACACCATATATTTT.

The chain's CDR3 is CASREGNQETQYF. The CDR3, as DNA: TGTGCCAGCCGGGAGGGGAATCAAGAGACCCAGTACTTC. The chain employs TRBV6-5 and TRBJ2-5, with TRBD2 matching over 8 bases. The length of the CDR3 is 13 residues. The J segment lost 2 bases and the V segment lost 8 bases, leaving 4 bases of the junction unmatched. Germline V gene lookup returns CDR1 MNHEY and CDR2 SVGAGI.

The chain recombines TRBV6-6 with TRBJ2-7; D is unclear. V shed 0 bases and J shed 3 bases, with 15 bases lying between them. The CDR3 consists of 16 residues. Germline CDR1 reads MNHNY; CDR2 reads SVGAGI (reference sequence). Here the CDR3 DNA reads TGTGCCAGCAGTTACTCAGCTTCCGGGCCTTACTACGAGCAGTACTTC. This sequence encodes CASSYSASGPYYEQYF.

This clone came up a few times. V usage is TRBV2 and J usage is TRBJ1-2, with TRBD1 matching over 9 bases. V lost 2 bases, J lost 6 bases, and 7 bases stayed unmatched. The CDR3 sequence is 15 residues long. Germline CDR1 and CDR2: SNHLY and FYNNEI. CDR3 protein: CASSERGGTGNGYTF. CDR3 nucleotides: TGTGCCAGCAGTGAAAGGGGCGGGACAGGGAATGGCTACACCTTC.

The V and J genes are TRBV30 and TRBJ1-5; D remains unclear. The CDR3 covers 14 residues. V was clipped by 3 bases and J by 3 bases, with 12 bases between them. Germline CDR1 and CDR2: GTSNPN and SVGIG (reference sequence). The CDR3 DNA reads as TGTGCCTGGAGCGGACCTACCGACAATCAGCCCCAGCATTTT. Its translation is CAWSGPTDNQPQHF.